A single T cell receptor beta chain is shown here with its context. V shed 10 bases and J shed 5 bases, with 17 bases lying between them. The CDR3 runs to 13 residues. The V gene's germline CDR1 is MNHNY and CDR2 SVGAGI (reference sequence). This sample was taken from a study of T cells after yellow fever vaccination. From the 5' RACE reads, TCRdb called clonotypes with MiXCR, one entry per CDR3 protein. This sample has some 560,000 distinct CDR3 sequences; about a sixth occur once, and the top ten carry about 18%. The V call is TRBV6-6, the J call TRBJ2-5; a weak D match, TRBD1 (6 bases). Here the sequenced sample was PBMCs, taken roughly 5 days after the first yellow fever vaccination. The TCR originated in a man aged 18-30 years who received the YFV17D yellow fever vaccine. The CDR3 bases are TGTGCCACGTCTAGGGGGACGACGGAGACCCAGTACTTC. It translates to CATSRGTTETQYF.